This TCR beta chain is from a study of identical twins. Study results and caveats: Twins shared beta out-of-frame sequences in excess, but this excess was weaker. Models came in too low on out-of-frame TCR alpha sharing in monozygotic twins.

cDNA carried unique molecular identifiers, and a universal primer site was added by template switching. TCRdb fed the 5' RACE reads into MiXCR, producing one record per CDR3 protein. The table includes 690,000 or so distinct CDR3 sequences, roughly 8% detected once. Germline values: CDR1 DFQATT, CDR2 SNEGSKA (reference sequence). Deletions cut 6 bases from V and 3 bases from J, with 18 bases between. CDR3 size: 14 residues. Comment on this clonotype: Its target is unknown.

The data were also submitted as part of a second study, on yellow fever vaccine responses in identical twins.

The sequenced material came from PBMCs. The sequence derives from a woman aged 18-29 years in good health. The V and J genes are TRBV20-1 and TRBJ2-7; a weak D match, TRBD2 (5 bases). The CDR3 sequence is CSAIRVGGGYEQYF. Here the CDR3 DNA reads TGCAGTGCGATTCGTGTCGGAGGCGGCTACGAGCAGTACTTC.